A single sample is the source of the 23 T cell receptor beta chains below, sequenced in a study of T cells in Graves' hyperthyroidism and ophthalmopathy. Researchers amplified the TCR beta CDR3 regions from RNA transcripts. A set of HTBI primers served as the primers for a first-round RT-PCR of the TCR CDR3. TCRdb itself ran the multiplex PCR reads through MiXCR, one entry per CDR3 protein. The sample includes roughly 180,000 distinct CDR3 sequences, over 15% seen only once; the top ten take around 29%. The source material was blood. Receptor source: a woman in her forties or fifties with Graves' hyperthyroidism.

This clonotype was seen repeatedly, ten times or more. The chain employs TRBV19 and TRBJ2-7, with 7 bases fitting TRBD1. Losses at the gene ends were 2 bases for V and 2 bases for J; bases not matched to a gene: 3. Germline V gene sequence: CDR1 LNHDA, CDR2 SQIVND (reference sequence). This CDR3 contains 14 residues. The CDR3 here is CASSIWTGPYEQYF. As DNA, the CDR3 is TGTGCCAGTAGTATATGGACAGGCCCCTACGAGCAGTACTTC.

In its sample, this clonotype was seen many times. J is TRBJ1-2 and V is TRBV24-1, with D tentatively TRBD1 (6 bases). The germline V gene has CDR1 KGHDR and CDR2 SFDVKD. This CDR3 has 14 amino acids. V gave up 2 bases and J gave up 5 bases, with 11 bases separating them. CDR3 sequence: CATSDSTGPYGYTF. Here the CDR3 DNA reads TGTGCCACCAGTGATTCTACAGGGCCTTATGGCTACACCTTC.

This clonotype was recorded many times. The CDR3 here is CASSLRLGRREVWSTDTQYF. CDR3 nucleotide sequence: TGTGCCAGCAGTTTAAGATTAGGCAGGCGGGAGGTCTGGAGCACAGATACGCAGTATTTT. The rearrangement joins TRBV12-3 or TRBV12-4 to TRBJ2-3, with TRBD2 matching 8 bases. Germline trimming cut 2 bases from V and 0 bases from J; bases unmatched to any gene: 16. The CDR3 sequence is 20 residues long.

This clonotype has ten or more counts. The chain recombines TRBV12-3 or TRBV12-4 with TRBJ1-2, with a tentative D call TRBD1 (6 bases). Between the trimmed V and J ends, which lost 8 bases and 4 bases, there was a span of 14 bases. This CDR3 region has 13 residues. The CDR3 sequence: CASGRGIGYGYTF. CDR3 in DNA: TGTGCCAGCGGGAGGGGGATCGGCTATGGCTACACCTTC.

V is TRBV15 and J is TRBJ1-3; no firm D call. The germline CDR1 and CDR2 sequences are LNHNV and YYDKDF (reference sequence). V was clipped by 8 bases and J by 0 bases, with 14 bases between them. The CDR3 contains 15 residues. DNA of the CDR3: TGTGCCACCCTCCCGAGGGTGTCCTCTGGAAACACCATATATTTT. Translating gives CATLPRVSSGNTIYF.

This clonotype was found many times. The chain is built from TRBV12-3 or TRBV12-4 and TRBJ2-2; 7 positions match TRBD2. After removal of 7 bases from V and 6 bases from J, the junction contained 5 bases not matched to a gene. The CDR3 spans 13 residues. The CDR3 region is CASTTRGAGELFF. The CDR3 nucleotides read TGTGCCAGCACTACTCGGGGGGCCGGGGAGCTGTTTTTT.

The table lists this clonotype with many counts. The chain uses TRBV25-1 and TRBJ2-3; D is uncertain. V was shortened by 5 bases and J by 1 base, with 13 bases between the two germline ends. Germline V gene lookup returns CDR1 MGHDK and CDR2 SYGVNS. The CDR3 runs to 15 residues. CDR3 loop: CASSPQRIRTDTQYF. As DNA, the CDR3 is TGTGCCAGCAGTCCCCAGCGCATACGCACAGATACGCAGTATTTT.

This clonotype was detected ten times or more. J is TRBJ2-3 and V is TRBV2; 11 bases fit TRBD2. Unmatched junction bases numbered 5, after V lost 0 bases and J lost 6 bases. The CDR3 extends over 16 amino acids. CDR1 and CDR2 (germline): SNHLY, FYNNEI. Here the CDR3 DNA reads TGTGCCAGCAGTGAAGCGCTTAGCGGGGGGGCTGATACGCAGTATTTT. Its translation: CASSEALSGGADTQYF.

This clonotype was seen a few times. The gene calls are TRBV13 and TRBJ1-2; 10 bases are shared with TRBD1. Unmatched junction bases numbered 6, after V lost 4 bases and J lost 4 bases. The CDR3 consists of 15 residues. Germline V gene data show CDR1 as PRHDT and CDR2 as FYEKMQ (reference sequence). CDR3 DNA sequence: TGTGCCAGCAGCTCGGGGACAGGGGATTTCTATGGCTACACCTTC. As protein: CASSSGTGDFYGYTF.

This clonotype was found many times. The chain couples TRBV19 to TRBJ1-2; D uncertain. This CDR3 comprises 12 residues. Germline V gene sequence: CDR1 LNHDA, CDR2 SQIVND (reference sequence). Trimming pared 7 bases from V and 4 bases from J, leaving 10 bases between. The CDR3 is CASTSASYGYTF. The CDR3 DNA reads TGTGCCAGTACCTCGGCGTCCTATGGCTACACCTTC.

The sample holds many counts of this clonotype. The chain is built from TRBV6-2 or TRBV6-3 and TRBJ2-7; 9 bases map to TRBD2. CDR3 length: 14 residues. The germline V gene has CDR1 MNHEY and CDR2 SVGEGT. J lost 2 bases, V lost 7 bases, and 6 bases had no gene match. The CDR3 loop is CASTRLAAPYEQYF. CDR3 in DNA: TGTGCCAGCACGCGACTAGCGGCCCCCTACGAGCAGTACTTC.

This clonotype was counted ten times or more. The CDR3 spells CSARDPLAGVTDTQYF. CDR3 bases: TGCAGTGCTAGAGATCCCCTAGCGGGGGTTACAGATACGCAGTATTTT. The chain links TRBV20-1 to TRBJ2-3; 10 bases align to TRBD2. This CDR3 is built from 16 residues. The V gene's germline CDR1 is DFQATT and CDR2 SNEGSKA (reference sequence). Trimming removed 0 bases from V and 3 bases from J; junction bases left unmatched: 6.

This clonotype was observed at least ten times. The rearrangement uses TRBV6-1 and TRBJ2-2, with TRBD1 identical over 11 bases. The germline V gene encodes CDR1 MNHNS and CDR2 SASEGT. With V trimmed by 6 bases and J by 6 bases, 6 bases remained unmatched. The CDR3 sequence is 15 residues long. CDR3 in DNA: TGTGCCAGCAGAGACGGACAGGGGGCCGCCGGGGAGCTGTTTTTT. Translated, it gives CASRDGQGAAGELFF.

In its sample, this clonotype was seen a few times. This chain connects TRBV4-1 to TRBJ1-5; TRBD1 matches at 8 bases. CDR1 and CDR2 from the germline V gene are MGHRA and YSYEKL. The CDR3 is 15 amino acids. Unmatched junction bases numbered 5, after V lost 4 bases and J lost 3 bases. The CDR3 sequence: CASSRDRGDNQPQHF. DNA for the CDR3: TGCGCCAGCAGCCGAGACAGGGGCGACAATCAGCCCCAGCATTTT.

This clonotype was seen a few times. J is TRBJ2-5 and V is TRBV11-2; maybe TRBD1 (5 bases). Germline V lookup: CDR1 SGHAT, CDR2 FQNNGV. This CDR3 spans 12 amino acids. Trimming took 5 bases from V and 10 from J, leaving 14 bases between them. The CDR3 loop reads CASSPQASSQYF. The CDR3 DNA reads TGTGCCAGCAGCCCACAGGCGAGTAGCCAGTACTTC.

Regarding this clonotype: A much bigger clone sits one base away, suggesting this may be a read error. The J gene is TRBJ2-1, the V gene TRBV27; TRBD1 agrees at 9 bases. CDR1 and CDR2 from the germline V gene are MNHEY and SMNVEV (reference sequence). The CDR3 contains 15 residues. The V segment lost 2 bases and the J segment 9 bases; nucleotides outside the gene matches: 8. The CDR3: CASSLGDRVGGEQFF. The DNA for the CDR3 is TGTGCCAGCAGTTTAGGGGACAGGGTTGGCGGTGAGCAGTTCTTC.

There are many counts of this clonotype. The chain joins TRBV2 to TRBJ1-3; TRBD1 aligns across 8 bases. The CDR3 runs to 15 residues. Looked up from germline, CDR1 is SNHLY and CDR2 is FYNNEI. J lost 4 bases, V lost 6 bases, and 8 bases had no gene match. This CDR3 reads CASRADRVGGNTIYF. The CDR3 DNA is TGTGCCAGCAGGGCGGACAGGGTGGGCGGAAACACCATATATTTT.

The chain uses TRBV7-3 and TRBJ2-1, with a possible D match to TRBD2 (5 bases). Germline CDR1 is SGHTA and CDR2 is FQGTGA. The CDR3 is 14 amino acids. Trimming shortened V by 4 bases and J by 0 bases, and 7 bases separated the two germline ends. The CDR3 nucleotides read TGTGCCAGCAGCTCGGGGAGCTCCTACAATGAGCAGTTCTTC. This codes for CASSSGSSYNEQFF. Using reference TRBV7-3 and TRBJ2-1 for the parts outside the CDR3, the full variable domain is GAGVSQTPSNKVTEKGKYVELRCDPISGHTALYWYRQSLGQGPEFLIYFQGTGAADDSGLPNDRFFAVRPEGSVSTLKIQRTERGDSAVYLCASSSGSSYNEQFFGPGTRLTVL.

This clonotype was detected ten times or more. The chain carries TRBV6-1 and TRBJ1-3; 7 nucleotides agree with TRBD1. CDR1 is MNHNS, CDR2 SASEGT, per germline. The CDR3 has 18 residues. Trimming took 4 bases from V and 1 from J; bases not matched to a gene: 13. CDR3 loop: CASSGDTTGRRSGNTIYF. As DNA, the CDR3 is TGTGCCAGCAGTGGGGACACGACAGGGAGAAGGTCTGGAAACACCATATATTTT.

Points on this clonotype: A much larger clone is a single base away; this may be a read error. V and J are TRBV6-1 and TRBJ1-1; a weak D match, TRBD1 (5 bases). Trimming took 9 bases from V and 7 from J, leaving 12 bases between them. The germline CDR1 and CDR2 sequences are MNHNS and SASEGT. This CDR3 is built from 11 residues. CDR3 in amino acids: CASKKGIEAFF. CDR3 DNA: TGTGCCAGTAAGAAGGGGATTGAAGCTTTCTTT.

There are many counts of this clonotype. This chain uses TRBV7-3 with TRBJ2-1; 8 bases agree with TRBD1. Germline V gene lookup returns CDR1 SGHTA and CDR2 FQGTGA. The junction had 11 bases not matched to a gene; V was cut back by 5 bases and J by 8 bases. The CDR3 extends over 15 amino acids. CDR3 in amino acids: CASSPKRTGPHEQFF. CDR3 DNA: TGTGCCAGCAGCCCAAAACGGACAGGGCCGCATGAGCAGTTCTTC.

This clonotype showed up just a few times. This chain links TRBV6-5 with TRBJ1-1, with D unclear. Germline V gives CDR1 MNHEY, CDR2 SVGAGI. CDR3 size: 15 residues. V lost 2 bases and J lost 3, with 13 bases in between. The CDR3: CASSYGWRFDTEAFF. The CDR3 DNA follows: TGTGCCAGCAGTTACGGCTGGAGGTTCGACACTGAAGCTTTCTTT.

This clonotype has ten or more counts. The rearrangement uses TRBV11-2 and TRBJ1-2, with D possibly being TRBD1 (5 bases). V dropped 3 bases and J dropped 4 bases, with 12 bases sitting between them. This CDR3 has 14 amino acids. Germline V gene data show CDR1 as SGHAT and CDR2 as FQNNGV. CDR3 sequence (DNA): TGTGCCAGCAGCTTGGGACTCTTTGCCTATGGCTACACCTTC. Translation: CASSLGLFAYGYTF. Filled out from reference TRBV11-2 and TRBJ1-2, the complete variable domain reads EAGVAQSPRYKIIEKRQSVAFWCNPISGHATLYWYQQILGQGPKLLIQFQNNGVVDDSQLPKDRFSAERLKGVDSTLKIQPAKLEDSAVYLCASSLGLFAYGYTFGSGTRLTVV.